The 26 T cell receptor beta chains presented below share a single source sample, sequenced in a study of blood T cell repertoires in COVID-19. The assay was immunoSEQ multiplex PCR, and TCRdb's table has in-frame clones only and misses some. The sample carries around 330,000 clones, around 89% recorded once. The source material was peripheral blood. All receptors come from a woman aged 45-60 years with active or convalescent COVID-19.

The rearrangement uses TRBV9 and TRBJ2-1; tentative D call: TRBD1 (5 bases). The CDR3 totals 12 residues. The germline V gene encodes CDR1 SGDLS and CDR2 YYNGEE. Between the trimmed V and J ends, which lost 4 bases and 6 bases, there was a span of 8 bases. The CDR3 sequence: CASSPQGNEQFF. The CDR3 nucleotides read TGTGCCAGCAGCCCTCAGGGCAATGAGCAGTTCTTC.

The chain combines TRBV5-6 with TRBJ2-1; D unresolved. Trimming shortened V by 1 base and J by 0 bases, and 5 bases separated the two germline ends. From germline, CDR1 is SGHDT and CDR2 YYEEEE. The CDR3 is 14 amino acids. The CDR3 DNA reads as TGTGCCAGCAGCTTGATTAGCTCCTACAATGAGCAGTTCTTC. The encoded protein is CASSLISSYNEQFF.

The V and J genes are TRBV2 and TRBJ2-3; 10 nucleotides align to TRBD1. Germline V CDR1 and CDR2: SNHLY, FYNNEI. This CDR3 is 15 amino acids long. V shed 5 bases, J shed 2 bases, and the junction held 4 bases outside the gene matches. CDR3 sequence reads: CASSRDRGNTDTQYF. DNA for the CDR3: TGTGCCAGCAGTCGGGACAGGGGAAACACAGATACGCAGTATTTT.

This CDR3 is CASSLLTGMNTGELFF. DNA for the CDR3: TGTGCCAGCTCTCTACTTACGGGAATGAACACCGGGGAGCTGTTTTTT. The gene calls are TRBV18 and TRBJ2-2; tentative D call: TRBD2 (5 bases). Per germline, CDR1 KGHSH and CDR2 LQKENI. The CDR3 is 16 amino acids. V was trimmed by 6 bases and J by 1 base, leaving 15 bases between them.

CDR3 sequence reads: CASARQGIGYTF. The CDR3 DNA reads TGTGCCAGCGCCCGACAGGGCATCGGCTACACCTTC. The V and J genes are TRBV28 and TRBJ1-2; 7 nucleotides line up with TRBD1. V lost 8 bases to trimming and J lost 8 bases; unmatched junction nucleotides: 8. Germline V lookup: CDR1 MDHEN, CDR2 SYDVKM. The CDR3 runs 12 residues.

The DNA of the CDR3 is TGCGCCAGCAGCTTGGGGCAGGGAAGCACTGAAGCTTTCTTT. It is translated as CASSLGQGSTEAFF. This chain uses TRBV5-1 with TRBJ1-1; tentatively, D is TRBD1 (5 bases). This CDR3 has 14 amino acids. Deletions cut 0 bases from V and 4 bases from J, with 10 bases between. Germline V lookup: CDR1 SGHRS, CDR2 YFSETQ.

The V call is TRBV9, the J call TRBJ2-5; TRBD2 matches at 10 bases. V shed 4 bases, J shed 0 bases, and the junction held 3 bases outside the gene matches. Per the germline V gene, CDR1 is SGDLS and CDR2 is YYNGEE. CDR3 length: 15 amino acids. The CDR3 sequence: CASSPSGGNQETQYF. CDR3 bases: TGTGCCAGCAGCCCTAGCGGGGGAAACCAAGAGACCCAGTACTTC.

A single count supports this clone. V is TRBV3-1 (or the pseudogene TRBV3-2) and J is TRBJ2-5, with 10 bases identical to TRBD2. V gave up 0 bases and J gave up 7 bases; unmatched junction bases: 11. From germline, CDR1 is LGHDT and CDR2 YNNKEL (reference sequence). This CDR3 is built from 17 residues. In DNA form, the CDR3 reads TGTGCCAGCAGCCAAGAGGCTAGCGGGGGTCCCCGGAGGACCCAGTACTTC. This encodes CASSQEASGGPRRTQYF.

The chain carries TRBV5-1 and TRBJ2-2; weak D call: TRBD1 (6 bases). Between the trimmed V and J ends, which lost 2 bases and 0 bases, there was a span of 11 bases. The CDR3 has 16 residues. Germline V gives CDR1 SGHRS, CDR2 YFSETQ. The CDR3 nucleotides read TGCGCCAGCAGCTTAGCCAGGGGACCGAACACCGGGGAGCTGTTTTTT. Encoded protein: CASSLARGPNTGELFF.

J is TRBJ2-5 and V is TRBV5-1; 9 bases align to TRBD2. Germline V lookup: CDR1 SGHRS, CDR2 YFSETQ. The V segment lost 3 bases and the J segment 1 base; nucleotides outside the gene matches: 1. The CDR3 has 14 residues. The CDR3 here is CASSSTSGQETQYF. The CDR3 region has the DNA TGCGCCAGCAGCTCGACTAGCGGCCAAGAGACCCAGTACTTC.

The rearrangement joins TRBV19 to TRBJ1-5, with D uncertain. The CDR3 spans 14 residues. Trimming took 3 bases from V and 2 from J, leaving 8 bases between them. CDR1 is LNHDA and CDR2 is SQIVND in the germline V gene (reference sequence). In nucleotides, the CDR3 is TGTGCCAGTAGTATCATGGCCGGCAATCAGCCCCAGCATTTT. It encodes CASSIMAGNQPQHF.

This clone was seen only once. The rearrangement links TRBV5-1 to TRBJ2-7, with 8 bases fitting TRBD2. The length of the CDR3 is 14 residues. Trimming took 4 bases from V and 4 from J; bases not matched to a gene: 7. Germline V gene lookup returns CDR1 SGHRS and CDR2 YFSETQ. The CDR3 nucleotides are TGCGCCAGCAGCCTGATTTCGGGAGGGTACGAGCAGTACTTC. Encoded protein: CASSLISGGYEQYF.

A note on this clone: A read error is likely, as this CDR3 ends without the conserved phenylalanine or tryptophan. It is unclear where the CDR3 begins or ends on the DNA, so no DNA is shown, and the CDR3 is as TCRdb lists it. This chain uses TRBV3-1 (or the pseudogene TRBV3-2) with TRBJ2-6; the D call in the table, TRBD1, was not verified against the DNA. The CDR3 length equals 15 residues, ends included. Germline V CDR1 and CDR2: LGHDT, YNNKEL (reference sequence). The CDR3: CASSHRTGGLGPPVL.

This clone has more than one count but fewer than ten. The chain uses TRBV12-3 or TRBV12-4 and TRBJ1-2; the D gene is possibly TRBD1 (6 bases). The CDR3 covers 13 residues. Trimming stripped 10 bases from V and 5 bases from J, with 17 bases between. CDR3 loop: CATENRDGYGYTF. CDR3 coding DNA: TGTGCCACAGAAAACAGGGATGGGTATGGCTACACCTTC.

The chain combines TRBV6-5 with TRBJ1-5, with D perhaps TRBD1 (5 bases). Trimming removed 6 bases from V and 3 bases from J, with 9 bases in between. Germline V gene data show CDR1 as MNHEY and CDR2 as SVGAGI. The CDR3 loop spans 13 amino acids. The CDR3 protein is CASRRQINQPQHF. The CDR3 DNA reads TGTGCCAGCAGAAGACAGATCAATCAGCCCCAGCATTTT.

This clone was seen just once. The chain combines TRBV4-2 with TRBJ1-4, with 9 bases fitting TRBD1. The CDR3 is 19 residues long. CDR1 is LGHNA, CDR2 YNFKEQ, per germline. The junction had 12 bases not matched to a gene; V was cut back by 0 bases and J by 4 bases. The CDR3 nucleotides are TGTGCCAGCAGCCAAGAGCTTAGGACAGGGGCCTTAAGTAATGAAAAACTGTTTTTT. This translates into CASSQELRTGALSNEKLFF.

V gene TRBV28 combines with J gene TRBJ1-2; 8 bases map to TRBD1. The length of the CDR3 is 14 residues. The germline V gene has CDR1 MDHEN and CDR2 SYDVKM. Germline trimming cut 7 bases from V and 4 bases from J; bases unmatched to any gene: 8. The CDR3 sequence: CASTLGQGGYGYTF. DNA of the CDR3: TGTGCCAGCACCCTAGGACAGGGTGGCTATGGCTACACCTTC.

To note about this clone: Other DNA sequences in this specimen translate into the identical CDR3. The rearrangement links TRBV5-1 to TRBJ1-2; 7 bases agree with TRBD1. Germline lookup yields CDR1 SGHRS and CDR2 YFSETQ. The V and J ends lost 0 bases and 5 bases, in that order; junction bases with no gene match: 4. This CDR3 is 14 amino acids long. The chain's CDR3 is CASSLGQGPYGYTF. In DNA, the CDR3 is TGCGCCAGCAGCTTGGGACAGGGACCTTATGGCTACACCTTC.

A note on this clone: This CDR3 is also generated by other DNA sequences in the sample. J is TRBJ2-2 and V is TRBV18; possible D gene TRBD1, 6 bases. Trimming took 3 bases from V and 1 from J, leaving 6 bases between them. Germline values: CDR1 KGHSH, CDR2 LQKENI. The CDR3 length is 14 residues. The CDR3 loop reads CASSPGQNTGELFF. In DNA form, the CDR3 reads TGTGCCAGCTCACCGGGACAGAACACCGGGGAGCTGTTTTTT.

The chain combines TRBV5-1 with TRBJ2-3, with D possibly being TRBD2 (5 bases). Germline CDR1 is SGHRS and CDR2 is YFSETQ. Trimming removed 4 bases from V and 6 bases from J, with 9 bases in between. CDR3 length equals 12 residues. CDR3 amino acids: CASSPGEDTQYF. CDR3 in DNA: TGCGCCAGCAGCCCCGGGGAGGATACGCAGTATTTT. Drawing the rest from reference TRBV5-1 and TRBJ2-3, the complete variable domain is KAGVTQTPRYLIKTRGQQVTLSCSPISGHRSVSWYQQTPGQGLQFLFEYFSETQRNKGNFPGRFSGRQFSNSRSEMNVSTLELGDSALYLCASSPGEDTQYFGPGTRLTVL.

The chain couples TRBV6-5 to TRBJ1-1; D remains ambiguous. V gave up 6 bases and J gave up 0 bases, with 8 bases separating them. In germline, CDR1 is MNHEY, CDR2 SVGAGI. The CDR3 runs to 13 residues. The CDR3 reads CASRAQLNTEAFF. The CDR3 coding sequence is TGTGCCAGCAGAGCACAGCTGAACACTGAAGCTTTCTTT.

The CDR3: CASGAPLSTEAFF. As DNA, the CDR3 is TGTGCCAGCGGGGCCCCCTTAAGCACTGAAGCTTTCTTT. The chain couples TRBV6-5 to TRBJ1-1; D perhaps matches TRBD1 (5 bases). CDR3 length: 13 residues. Per germline, CDR1 MNHEY and CDR2 SVGAGI. Trimming left V 8 bases short and J 4 bases short, with 14 bases between.

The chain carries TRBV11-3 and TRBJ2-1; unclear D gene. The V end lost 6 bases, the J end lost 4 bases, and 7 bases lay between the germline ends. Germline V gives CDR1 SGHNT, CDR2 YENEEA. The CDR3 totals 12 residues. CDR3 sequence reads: CASSTKYNEQFF. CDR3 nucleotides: TGTGCCAGCAGTACTAAATACAATGAGCAGTTCTTC. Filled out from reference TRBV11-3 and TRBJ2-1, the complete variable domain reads EAGVVQSPRYKIIEKKQPVAFWCNPISGHNTLYWYLQNLGQGPELLIRYENEEAVDDSQLPKDRFSAERLKGVDSTLKIQPAELGDSAVYLCASSTKYNEQFFGPGTRLTVL.

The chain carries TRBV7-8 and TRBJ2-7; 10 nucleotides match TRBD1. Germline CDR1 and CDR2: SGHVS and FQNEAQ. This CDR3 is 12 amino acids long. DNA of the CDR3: TGTGTAACGACAGGGGGCAATCACGAGCAGTACTTC. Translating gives CVTTGGNHEQYF.

DNA for the CDR3: TGTGCCAGCAGCTTAGCTCAGGGGAGCTCTGGAAACACCATATATTTT. The encoded protein is CASSLAQGSSGNTIYF. This chain joins TRBV7-2 and TRBJ1-3; possibly TRBD1 for D (6 bases). V shed 0 bases and J shed 0 bases, with 9 bases lying between them. This CDR3 has 16 amino acids. Germline CDR1 is SGHTA and CDR2 is FQGNSA.

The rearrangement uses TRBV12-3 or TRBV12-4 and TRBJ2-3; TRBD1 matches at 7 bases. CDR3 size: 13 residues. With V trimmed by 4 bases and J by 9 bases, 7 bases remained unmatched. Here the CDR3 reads CASSSFKDRTQYF. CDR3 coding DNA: TGTGCCAGCAGTTCCTTTAAGGACAGGACGCAGTATTTT.